These 31 T cell receptor beta chains were all obtained from the same sample, sequenced in a study of blood T cell repertoires in COVID-19. Profiling relied on immunoSEQ multiplex PCR, and the TCRdb table lists in-frame clones only, not all of them. The table has around 310,000 clones, around 90% seen once. Sequenced material: peripheral blood. The origin of the receptors is a woman in her thirties or forties with COVID-19, enrolled during active disease.

The V and J genes are TRBV25-1 and TRBJ2-7; D is unclear. CDR1 MGHDK and CDR2 SYGVNS come from the germline V gene. Deletions cut 5 bases from V and 6 bases from J, with 8 bases between. This CDR3 contains 11 residues. CDR3 protein: CASSILVEQYF. The CDR3 coding sequence is TGTGCCAGCAGTATATTAGTCGAGCAGTACTTC.

This clone was counted once. This chain uses TRBV30 with TRBJ1-2; D is unclear. The CDR3 is 13 amino acids. Germline CDR1 and CDR2: GTSNPN and SVGIG (reference sequence). V shed 4 bases and J shed 3 bases, with 12 bases lying between them. The DNA of the CDR3 is TGTGCCTGGATCGCGGGGAACGACTATGGCTACACCTTC. This gives the protein CAWIAGNDYGYTF.

The CDR3 region has the DNA TGCGCCAGCAGGACTCAAAACACCATATATTTT. It translates to CASRTQNTIYF. The chain joins TRBV5-1 to TRBJ1-3; D remains unclear. V was clipped by 5 bases and J by 6 bases, with 6 bases between them. Germline CDR1 is SGHRS and CDR2 is YFSETQ. CDR3 length: 11 amino acids.

CDR3 nucleotide sequence: TGTGCCAGCCTACTCAACGGGGGCAATGAGCAGTTCTTC. It specifies CASLLNGGNEQFF. This chain uses TRBV2 with TRBJ2-1; weak D call: TRBD2 (6 bases). The germline V gene has CDR1 SNHLY and CDR2 FYNNEI. The CDR3 sequence is 13 residues long. Trimming shortened V by 8 bases and J by 6 bases, and 14 bases separated the two germline ends.

This chain uses TRBV5-6 with TRBJ1-1; no reliable D call. V was shortened by 0 bases and J by 5 bases, with 11 bases between the two germline ends. The germline V gene encodes CDR1 SGHDT and CDR2 YYEEEE. The CDR3 loop spans 14 amino acids. The CDR3 nucleotides are TGTGCCAGCAGCTTGGTTTCCCACAGTACTGAAGCTTTCTTT. This gives the protein CASSLVSHSTEAFF.

The gene calls are TRBV27 and TRBJ1-5; D remains unclear. The CDR3 sequence is 14 residues long. V was shortened by 0 bases and J by 6 bases, with 9 bases between the two germline ends. Germline-derived CDR1 and CDR2 are MNHEY and SMNVEV (reference sequence). Here the CDR3 DNA reads TGTGCCAGCAGTTTATCCCGAGGCGGTCAGCCCCAGCATTTT. This gives the protein CASSLSRGGQPQHF.

V is TRBV4-3 and J is TRBJ1-5; no clear D gene. Germline CDR1 LGHNA, CDR2 YSLEER. Trimming pared 1 base from V and 1 base from J, leaving 8 bases between. This CDR3 spans 15 amino acids. The CDR3 protein is CASSQAGGSNQPQHF. The DNA for the CDR3 is TGCGCCAGCAGCCAAGCTGGAGGGAGCAATCAGCCCCAGCATTTT.

The chain links TRBV7-3 to TRBJ2-3, with TRBD2 as a possible D gene (6 bases). The length of the CDR3 is 14 residues. The V and J ends lost 5 bases and 4 bases respectively, with 13 bases between them. Germline loops: CDR1 SGHTA, CDR2 FQGTGA. The CDR3 is CASSLGGDSDTQYF. Here the CDR3 DNA reads TGTGCCAGCAGCCTGGGGGGAGATTCAGATACGCAGTATTTT.

The V call is TRBV7-9, the J call TRBJ2-5, with D perhaps matching TRBD2 (6 bases). The V and J ends lost 0 bases and 4 bases respectively, with 12 bases between them. The CDR3 is 15 residues long. CDR1 and CDR2 from the germline V gene are SEHNR and FQNEAQ (reference sequence). CDR3 loop: CASSLAAGSGETQYF. As DNA, the CDR3 is TGTGCCAGCAGCTTAGCGGCGGGGAGCGGAGAGACCCAGTACTTC. Full variable domain (rest looked up from reference TRBV7-9 and TRBJ2-5): DTGVSQNPRHKITKRGQNVTFRCDPISEHNRLYWYRQTLGQGPEFLTYFQNEAQLEKSRLLSDRFSAERPKGSFSTLEIQRTEQGDSAMYLCASSLAAGSGETQYFGPGTRLLVL.

This chain links TRBV19 with TRBJ2-7; TRBD1 might be the D (6 bases). Per germline, CDR1 LNHDA and CDR2 SQIVND (reference sequence). The V gene lost 6 bases and the J gene lost 7 bases, with 16 bases spanning the gap. This CDR3 region has 13 residues. In DNA form, the CDR3 reads TGTGCCAGTAGCACCAGGGGCTCGTGGGAGCAGTACTTC. Translation: CASSTRGSWEQYF.

In DNA, the CDR3 is TGTGCCAGCAGACGGACAGGGGCGGCCAACGAGCAGTACTTC. Protein sequence: CASRRTGAANEQYF. The chain joins TRBV6-5 to TRBJ2-7; the match to TRBD1 covers 9 bases. V was clipped by 6 bases and J by 5 bases; unmatched bases: 8. Germline V gene lookup returns CDR1 MNHEY and CDR2 SVGAGI. The CDR3 length is 14 residues.

V and J are TRBV7-8 and TRBJ2-1; 8 positions agree with TRBD2. Trimming cost V 8 bases and J 0 bases; bases outside gene matches: 9. CDR1 SGHVS and CDR2 FQNEAQ come from the germline V gene. This CDR3 contains 16 residues. The CDR3 is CASPSREGSSYNEQFF. The DNA for the CDR3 is TGTGCCAGCCCATCCCGGGAGGGGAGCTCCTACAATGAGCAGTTCTTC.

The J gene is TRBJ1-1, the V gene TRBV11-2; TRBD1 is a possible D gene (5 bases). CDR3 length equals 16 residues. Germline CDR1 is SGHAT and CDR2 is FQNNGV. V lost 1 base, J lost 4 bases, and 16 bases lay in between. The CDR3 here is CASSLAESGGSTEAFF. CDR3 nucleotide sequence: TGTGCCAGCAGCTTAGCGGAGTCGGGGGGAAGCACTGAAGCTTTCTTT. The entire variable domain, with the rest obtained from reference TRBV11-2 and TRBJ1-1, is as follows: EAGVAQSPRYKIIEKRQSVAFWCNPISGHATLYWYQQILGQGPKLLIQFQNNGVVDDSQLPKDRFSAERLKGVDSTLKIQPAKLEDSAVYLCASSLAESGGSTEAFFGQGTRLTVV.

The chain couples TRBV19 to TRBJ1-5; no clear D. The CDR3 has 12 amino acids. CDR1 and CDR2 from the germline V gene are LNHDA and SQIVND (reference sequence). V dropped 7 bases and J dropped 3 bases, with 7 bases sitting between them. The CDR3 is CASKAPNQPQHF. The CDR3 DNA reads TGTGCCAGTAAAGCCCCCAATCAGCCCCAGCATTTT.

This clone was counted between two and nine times. The chain carries TRBV27 and TRBJ1-6; perhaps TRBD1 as D (6 bases). The V end lost 3 bases, the J end lost 7 bases, and 13 bases lay between the germline ends. The CDR3 covers 15 residues. Germline assignment: CDR1 MNHEY and CDR2 SMNVEV (reference sequence). CDR3 in DNA: TGTGCCAGCAGTTTCAACAGGGAGTACAATTCACCCCTCCACTTT. This encodes CASSFNREYNSPLHF.

A single count supports this clone. The chain uses TRBV28 and TRBJ2-3; 7 bases agree with TRBD1. The V segment lost 5 bases and the J segment 3 bases; nucleotides outside the gene matches: 8. CDR3 length: 15 amino acids. Germline CDR1 reads MDHEN; CDR2 reads SYDVKM. The CDR3 spells CASSTSGTETDTQYF. The CDR3 DNA follows: TGTGCCAGCAGTACATCCGGGACAGAAACAGATACGCAGTATTTT.

The chain is built from TRBV27 and TRBJ1-2; the D gene is possibly TRBD1 (5 bases). CDR3 size: 13 residues. Trimming shortened V by 0 bases and J by 4 bases, and 6 bases separated the two germline ends. Germline values: CDR1 MNHEY, CDR2 SMNVEV (reference sequence). CDR3 amino acids: CASSLSGVYGYTF. The CDR3 bases are TGTGCCAGCAGTTTATCAGGGGTCTATGGCTACACCTTC.

This chain links TRBV5-1 with TRBJ2-1; D is ambiguous. Trimming stripped 2 bases from V and 0 bases from J, with 6 bases between. CDR3 size: 14 residues. CDR1 and CDR2 from the germline V gene are SGHRS and YFSETQ. The CDR3 nucleotides read TGCGCCAGCAGCTTAGCTAGCTCCTACAATGAGCAGTTCTTC. It codes for CASSLASSYNEQFF.

This CDR3 reads CASSDSLSNQPQHF. The CDR3 DNA sequence: TGTGCCAGCAGCGACAGCCTTAGCAATCAGCCCCAGCATTTT. The chain uses TRBV5-4 and TRBJ1-5; possible D gene TRBD1, 5 bases. V was shortened by 4 bases and J by 0 bases, with 8 bases between the two germline ends. The CDR3 spans 14 residues. Germline V lookup: CDR1 SGHNT, CDR2 YYREEE (reference sequence).

This clone was found once. The V gene is TRBV5-1, the J gene TRBJ2-4, with D maybe TRBD2 (6 bases). This CDR3 is 16 amino acids long. V gave up 1 base and J gave up 5 bases, with 16 bases separating them. Looked up from germline, CDR1 is SGHRS and CDR2 is YFSETQ. DNA for the CDR3: TGCGCCAGCAGCTTGCCGTGGCGGGGATTGGAAAACATTCAGTACTTC. Translation: CASSLPWRGLENIQYF.

The rearrangement joins TRBV5-1 to TRBJ1-2; D is perhaps TRBD1 (6 bases). The CDR3 loop spans 15 amino acids. CDR1 SGHRS and CDR2 YFSETQ come from the germline V gene. The V end lost 4 bases, the J end lost 8 bases, and 21 bases lay between the germline ends. This CDR3 is CASSPGTVKGHGYTF. CDR3 coding DNA: TGCGCCAGCAGCCCGGGTACGGTTAAGGGACACGGCTACACCTTC.

The chain is built from TRBV5-4 and TRBJ2-2; 15 positions match TRBD2. Losses at the gene ends were 4 bases for V and 1 base for J; bases not matched to a gene: 2. Germline loops: CDR1 SGHNT, CDR2 YYREEE (reference sequence). The CDR3 is 17 amino acids. The CDR3 region has the DNA TGTGCCAGCAGCACGGGACTAGCGGGGGGGAACACCGGGGAGCTGTTTTTT. As protein: CASSTGLAGGNTGELFF. The full variable domain, completed using reference TRBV5-4 and TRBJ2-2, is ETGVTQSPTHLIKTRGQQVTLRCSSQSGHNTVSWYQQALGQGPQFIFQYYREEENGRGNFPPRFSGLQFPNYSSELNVNALELDDSALYLCASSTGLAGGNTGELFFGEGSRLTVL.

The gene calls are TRBV7-2 and TRBJ1-1; D possibly corresponds to TRBD1 (5 bases). The V gene lost 1 base and the J gene lost 4 bases, with 13 bases spanning the gap. Germline V lookup: CDR1 SGHTA, CDR2 FQGNSA. This CDR3 is 15 amino acids long. Here the CDR3 DNA reads TGTGCCAGCAGCTTAGTCCCGGGGGTGGGCACTGAAGCTTTCTTT. Its translation: CASSLVPGVGTEAFF.

V usage is TRBV9 and J usage is TRBJ1-1; D is ambiguous. The V gene's germline CDR1 is SGDLS and CDR2 YYNGEE. The CDR3 totals 16 residues. Between the trimmed V and J ends, which lost 4 bases and 0 bases, there was a span of 16 bases. CDR3 protein: CASSRSGAGMNTEAFF. DNA of the CDR3: TGTGCCAGCAGCAGGTCAGGCGCCGGCATGAACACTGAAGCTTTCTTT. Drawing the rest from reference TRBV9 and TRBJ1-1, the complete variable domain is DSGVTQTPKHLITATGQRVTLRCSPRSGDLSVYWYQQSLDQGLQFLIQYYNGEERAKGNILERFSAQQFPDLHSELNLSSLELGDSALYFCASSRSGAGMNTEAFFGQGTRLTVV.

The chain joins TRBV6-6 to TRBJ1-5; weak D call: TRBD1 (5 bases). This CDR3 spans 14 amino acids. CDR1 and CDR2 (germline): MNHNY, SVGAGI (reference sequence). Deletions cut 2 bases from V and 6 bases from J, with 11 bases between. CDR3 nucleotide sequence: TGTGCCAGCAGTTACGCAGGGATTTCTCAGCCCCAGCATTTT. The encoded protein is CASSYAGISQPQHF.

The rearrangement links TRBV7-3 to TRBJ2-1; 11 bases align to TRBD2. V dropped 3 bases and J dropped 6; count of bases not matched to a gene: 7. The V gene's germline CDR1 is SGHTA and CDR2 FQGTGA. The CDR3 contains 16 residues. This chain's CDR3 is CASSLAGTSGFNEQFF. The DNA for the CDR3 is TGTGCCAGCAGCTTGGCCGGGACTAGCGGCTTCAATGAGCAGTTCTTC. Drawing the rest from reference TRBV7-3 and TRBJ2-1, the complete variable domain is GAGVSQTPSNKVTEKGKYVELRCDPISGHTALYWYRQSLGQGPEFLIYFQGTGAADDSGLPNDRFFAVRPEGSVSTLKIQRTERGDSAVYLCASSLAGTSGFNEQFFGPGTRLTVL.

V gene TRBV6-5 combines with J gene TRBJ2-3, with TRBD1 matching 7 bases. Germline-derived CDR1 and CDR2 are MNHEY and SVGAGI. This CDR3 is built from 15 residues. The V segment lost 6 bases and the J segment 2 bases; nucleotides outside the gene matches: 8. The CDR3 reads CASSPSTGHTDTQYF. The CDR3 coding sequence is TGTGCCAGCAGCCCATCGACAGGGCACACAGATACGCAGTATTTT.

The rearrangement joins TRBV7-2 to TRBJ1-4; 10 positions match TRBD1. CDR3 length: 15 amino acids. Per germline, CDR1 SGHTA and CDR2 FQGNSA. Losses at the gene ends were 5 bases for V and 10 bases for J; bases not matched to a gene: 10. CDR3 in DNA: TGTGCCAGCAGCCCAGCGGGACAGGGGTGGCTAAAACTGTTTTTT. This codes for CASSPAGQGWLKLFF.

This clone was seen only a few times. V and J are TRBV6-1 and TRBJ2-3, with TRBD2 identical over 12 bases. Germline CDR1 is MNHNS and CDR2 is SASEGT. There are 15 residues in the CDR3. V shed 0 bases and J 6 bases; nucleotides not matched to a gene: 1. DNA for the CDR3: TGTGCCAGCAGTGAAGCAACTAGCGGGGGGGATACGCAGTATTTT. Its protein product is CASSEATSGGDTQYF.

This clone was picked up one time. This chain links TRBV5-1 with TRBJ1-2, with D unclear. CDR1 and CDR2 from the germline V gene are SGHRS and YFSETQ. The CDR3 is 13 residues long. V lost 7 bases to trimming and J lost 0 bases, with 10 bases between them. CDR3 amino acids: CASSFAANYGYTF. The DNA for the CDR3 is TGCGCCAGCTCTTTTGCAGCTAACTATGGCTACACCTTC.

V gene TRBV5-1 combines with J gene TRBJ1-1; 10 nucleotides align to TRBD1. Germline CDR1 SGHRS, CDR2 YFSETQ. Trimming removed 2 bases from V and 3 bases from J; junction bases left unmatched: 7. The CDR3 runs 16 residues. The CDR3: CASSFSTGGAYTEAFF. The CDR3 DNA follows: TGCGCCAGCAGCTTTTCGACAGGGGGCGCGTACACTGAAGCTTTCTTT. Complete variable domain (other parts from reference TRBV5-1 and TRBJ1-1): KAGVTQTPRYLIKTRGQQVTLSCSPISGHRSVSWYQQTPGQGLQFLFEYFSETQRNKGNFPGRFSGRQFSNSRSEMNVSTLELGDSALYLCASSFSTGGAYTEAFFGQGTRLTVV.